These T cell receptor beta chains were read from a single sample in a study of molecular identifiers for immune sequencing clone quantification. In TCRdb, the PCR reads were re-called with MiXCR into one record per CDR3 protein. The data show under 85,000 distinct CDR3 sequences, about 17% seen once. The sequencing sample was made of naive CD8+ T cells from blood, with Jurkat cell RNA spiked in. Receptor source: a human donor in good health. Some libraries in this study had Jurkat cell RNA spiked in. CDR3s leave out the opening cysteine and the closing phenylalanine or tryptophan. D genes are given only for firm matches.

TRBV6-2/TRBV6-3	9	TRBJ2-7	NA	ASTESYEQY
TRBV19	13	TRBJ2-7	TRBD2	ASSMGLAGCYEQY
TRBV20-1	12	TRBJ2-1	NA	SARDLREINEQF
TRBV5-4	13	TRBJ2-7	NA	ASSFPADSSYEQY
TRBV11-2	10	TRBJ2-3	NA	ASQGLADTQY
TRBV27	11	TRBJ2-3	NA	ASSLFQTDTQY
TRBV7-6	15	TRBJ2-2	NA	ASSLEVRPRGTGELF
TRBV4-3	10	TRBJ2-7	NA	ASSQDGYEQY
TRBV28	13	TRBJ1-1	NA	ASSFYRAMNTEAF
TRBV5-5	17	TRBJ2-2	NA	ASSLAALIARHSAGELF
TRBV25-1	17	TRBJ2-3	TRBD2	ASSEVLAGDALATDTQY
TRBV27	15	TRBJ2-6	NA	ASSFGSFDSGANVLT
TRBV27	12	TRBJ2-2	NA	ASKFGGMFGELF
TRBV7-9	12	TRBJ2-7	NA	ASSLEEDDYEQY
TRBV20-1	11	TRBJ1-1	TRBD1	SATGFMNTEAF
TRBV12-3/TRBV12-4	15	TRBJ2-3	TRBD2	ASSFVGASGRTDTQY
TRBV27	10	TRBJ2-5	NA	ASSSRQETQY
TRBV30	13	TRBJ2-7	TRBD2	AWSVLASGKYEQY
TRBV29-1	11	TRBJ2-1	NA	SVGGGTNNEQF
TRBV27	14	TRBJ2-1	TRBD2	ASSHLLAGGNEGQF
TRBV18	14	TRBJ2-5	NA	ASSPPLQGSSETQY
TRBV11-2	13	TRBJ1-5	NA	ASSLDLGGYQPQH
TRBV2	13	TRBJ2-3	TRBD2	ASIPLAGVSDTQY
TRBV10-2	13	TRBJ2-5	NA	ASSEPPMGRETQY
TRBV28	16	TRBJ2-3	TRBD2	ASRAGPTSGSFSDTQY
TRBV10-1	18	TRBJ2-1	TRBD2	ASSESFLTSGIRPYNEQF
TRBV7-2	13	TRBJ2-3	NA	ASSPPTSGTDTQY
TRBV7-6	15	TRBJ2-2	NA	ASSLSISGPNTGELF
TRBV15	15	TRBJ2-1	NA	ATSREDRYPFGNEQF